The clone carrying this T cell receptor beta chain was observed at least ten times. Its antigen is not known. This specimen belongs to a study of response to subunit inactivated influenza vaccine. General study points: The authors proposed limited new T cell recruitment per seasonal influenza vaccination.

Each CDR3 protein is one row after TCRdb ran MiXCR on the RT-PCR reads. Counted here are about 480,000 distinct CDR3 sequences, roughly 13% occurring once; the ten biggest clones make up less than 15%. The TCR originated in a man aged 45-60 years who received an inactivated influenza vaccine. The source was PBMCs from blood, collected 45 days after vaccination.

DNA of the CDR3: TGCGCCAGCAGCTTGGCGGGTCAGGGGAACACCGGGGAGCTGTTTTTT. Translation: CASSLAGQGNTGELFF. The chain links TRBV5-1 to TRBJ2-2; weak D call: TRBD1 (5 bases). CDR3 length equals 16 residues. Trimming pared 0 bases from V and 1 base from J, leaving 10 bases between. CDR1 is SGHRS, CDR2 YFSETQ, per germline.